The 2 T cell receptor beta chains presented below share a single source sample, sequenced in a study of vaccination and CD4 T cells after COVID-19. Scientists ran DNA taken from cultured CD4+ T cells through the Oncomine TCR Beta short-read assay for sequencing. Via MiXCR, TCRdb re-called the PCR reads, giving one row per CDR3 protein. The sample carries fewer than 2,000 distinct CDR3 sequences, almost 70% recorded once. The antigens these receptors bind are not known. Treatment in this sample: roughly 10-day PBMC culture with coronavirus spike peptide pools or control peptides (ViraFEST assay). The sequencing here drew on CD4+ T cells from blood, cultured in vitro, taken after SARS-CoV-2 vaccination. The source is a human donor who had recovered from COVID-19.

This clonotype has a handful of counts. This chain uses TRBV6-1 with TRBJ1-5; D is ambiguous. The CDR3 totals 14 residues. Germline V CDR1 and CDR2: MNHNS, SASEGT. V lost 3 bases and J lost 7, with 13 bases in between. CDR3 region: CASSEGILTQPQHF. Here the CDR3 DNA reads TGTGCCAGCAGTGAGGGGATTTTGACCCAGCCCCAGCATTTT.

This chain uses TRBV7-2 with TRBJ2-5; the match to TRBD2 covers 14 bases. This CDR3 contains 16 residues. V was pared by 5 bases and J by 5 bases, with 7 bases of the junction left unmatched. Germline lookup yields CDR1 SGHTA and CDR2 FQGNSA. As DNA, the CDR3 is TGTGCCAGCAGCCCCGGGACTAGCGGGAGTTATGAGACCCAGTACTTC. It yields the protein CASSPGTSGSYETQYF.